The present TCR beta chain was sequenced within a study of T cell responses to AZD1222 COVID-19 vaccine. Regarding this clone: Its target is unknown.

This CDR3 region has 16 residues. Germline assignment: CDR1 MNHNY and CDR2 SVGAGI (reference sequence). V was shortened by 2 bases and J by 3 bases, with 13 bases between the two germline ends. Libraries were prepared by immunoSEQ multiplex PCR; TCRdb keeps only in-frame clonotypes and omits some of them. Of about 150,000 clones in the sample, around 93% were seen once. Whole-study findings and limits: Breadth and depth of Spike-specific TCRs rose after two AZD1222 doses. The sample set comprised mostly white British donors with more females, and clonal diversity was possibly underestimated.

The chain combines TRBV6-6 with TRBJ1-4; D not resolved. The TCR comes from an adult in good health. The sequences come from peripheral blood, collected on day 0 of AZD1222 vaccination. The CDR3, as DNA: TGTGCCAGCAGTTACCCCCCCCGCGGATCTAATGAAAAACTGTTTTTT. Its translation is CASSYPPRGSNEKLFF.